This TCR beta chain was found in a study of CD8 T cells in ankylosing spondylitis. Notes on the study in general: Matched synovial fluid from ankylosing spondylitis patients was reported to be enriched for disease-linked clones. Disease-linked clones were found to be CD8+ and relatively rare in peripheral blood. For ankylosing spondylitis blood, a TCR beta motif of 7 or 8 highly homologous variants appeared characteristic.

From the 5' RACE reads, TCRdb called clonotypes with MiXCR, one entry per CDR3 protein. The repertoire includes approximately 520,000 distinct CDR3 sequences, about 5% of them detected once, and 3% to 4% sits in the top ten. CDR1 is SGHRS, CDR2 YFSETQ, per germline. V lost 4 bases to trimming and J lost 5 bases, with 16 bases between them. CDR3 length: 15 residues. This clonotype was seen repeatedly, ten times or more. The antigen remains unidentified. The rearrangement uses TRBV5-1 and TRBJ2-1; D is uncertain. This TCR was recovered from a male donor with ankylosing spondylitis. What was sequenced was blood, either unsorted or a sorted T cell fraction (not recorded which). CDR3 bases: TGCGCCAGCAGCCTTTATGTAGGGTTTGACAATGAGCAGTTCTTC. Its translation is CASSLYVGFDNEQFF.